The rows below give T cell receptor beta chains drawn from one sample of a study of shared clonotypes between healthy human individuals. Measured with immunoSEQ multiplex PCR; TCRdb has only the in-frame clones, and not every one. The data show hundreds of thousands of clones, 90% to 97% seen once. Sequenced sample: naive CD4+ T cells sorted from blood. The receptors shown here come from a woman in her thirties in good health. CDR3s include the opening cysteine and the closing phenylalanine or tryptophan. The order of the fields is CDR3 DNA, CDR3 protein, J gene, V gene, clone size, D gene. The D gene is left open where the match is weak. The size of a clone is reported for some rows only, either as once, few or many, or as a class for expanded clones.

TGCGCCAGCAGCTCAGGACTAGCGGCCAGTCCAACCTACAATGAGCAGTTCTTC,CASSSGLAASPTYNEQFF,TRBJ2-1,TRBV5-1,-,TRBD2
TGTGCCAGCTCACCAAGGGCTTCTAGGTTAGGGGACACTGAAGCTTTCTTT,CASSPRASRLGDTEAFF,TRBJ1-1,TRBV18,-,-
TGTGCCAGCTACAGGGGAGGGTCGAACACTGAAGCTTTCTTT,CASYRGGSNTEAFF,TRBJ1-1,TRBV18,-,TRBD1
TGTGCCAGCACCCTCCTCCAACGGAACACTGAAGCTTTCTTT,CASTLLQRNTEAFF,TRBJ1-1,TRBV2,-,-
TGTGCCAGCAGTGAAATTAACAGTATGAAAGCTTTCTTT,CASSEINSMKAFF,TRBJ1-1,TRBV6-1,-,-
TGTGCCAGCAGCGCGGGCAGGGTCCTCCCCTACCCCGAGCAGTACTTC,CASSAGRVLPYPEQYF,TRBJ2-7,TRBV5-5,-,-
TGTGCCACCAGCACGCAGACCAATCAGCCCCAGCATTTT,CATSTQTNQPQHF,TRBJ1-5,TRBV15,-,-
TGCGCCAGCAGCACCGGGACAGAAACAGATACGCAGTATTTT,CASSTGTETDTQYF,TRBJ2-3,TRBV5-1,-,TRBD1
TGTGCCAGCAGCCTAGACGAGGATAAGGAGACCCAGTACTTC,CASSLDEDKETQYF,TRBJ2-5,TRBV28,-,-
TGTGCCAGCAGTTACTGGATGGGGGGGCGTGCCAACGTCCTGACTTTC,CASSYWMGGRANVLTF,TRBJ2-6,TRBV6-5,-,-
TGTGCCAGCAGTGAACCAGGGAACTATGGCTACACCTTC,CASSEPGNYGYTF,TRBJ1-2,TRBV25-1,-,-
TGTGCCAGCAGTTTGACAGGGCCGGGGGAGCAGTACTTC,CASSLTGPGEQYF,TRBJ2-7,TRBV6-1,-,TRBD1
TGCGCCAGCAGCTTGGGACAGGATAATGGCTACACCTTC,CASSLGQDNGYTF,TRBJ1-2,TRBV5-1,-,-
TGTGCCAGCAGTCCCTCAGGCGGAGCTAACACCGGGGAGCTGTTTTTT,CASSPSGGANTGELFF,TRBJ2-2,TRBV11-2,-,-
TGTGCCAGCAGTTCCCGCAGGGATAAGCACGAGCAGTACTTC,CASSSRRDKHEQYF,TRBJ2-7,TRBV6-5,-,-
TGTGCCAGCAGCTTTTCTCCGACTTTTTCTACTGAAGCTTTCTTT,CASSFSPTFSTEAFF,TRBJ1-1,TRBV11-2,-,-
TGTGCCAGCAGCTTGCTAGCGGGAGTTTACAATGAGCAGTTCTTC,CASSLLAGVYNEQFF,TRBJ2-1,TRBV5-4,-,TRBD2
TGTGCCAGCAGCTCCCTGGGAGCGGGTAGCTCCTACGAGCAGTACTTC,CASSSLGAGSSYEQYF,TRBJ2-7,TRBV5-6,once,-
TGTGCCAGCCGACTAGGTACCGGGGAGCTGTTTTTT,CASRLGTGELFF,TRBJ2-2,TRBV6-5,-,-
TGTGCCAGTAGGGGTCCAAATCAGCCCCAGCATTTT,CASRGPNQPQHF,TRBJ1-5,TRBV28,-,-
TGTGCCAGCAGCTTTCGCGGATCAATACTCAACAATGAGCAGTTCTTC,CASSFRGSILNNEQFF,TRBJ2-1,TRBV11-1,-,-
TGTGCCAGCAGTGTCGACAGGGGGCTAGAAGAGCAGTACTTC,CASSVDRGLEEQYF,TRBJ2-7,TRBV2,-,TRBD1
TGCGCCAGTCGACCGGCAGGAAGGGGAGAAAAACTGTTTTTT,CASRPAGRGEKLFF,TRBJ1-4,TRBV10-2,-,-
TGCGCCAGCTCATCTAGCGGGAGACGGGCCGGGGAGCTGTTTTTT,CASSSSGRRAGELFF,TRBJ2-2,TRBV10-1,-,TRBD2
TGTGCCACCGAGGGTCCAGGTCGGACTGAAGCTTTCTTT,CATEGPGRTEAFF,TRBJ1-1,TRBV28,-,-
TGTGCCAGCAGTTTAAGGGTAACAGGGGCAAGAACCCAGTACTTC,CASSLRVTGARTQYF,TRBJ2-5,TRBV28,-,TRBD1
TGTGCCAGCAGCTTAGGGGACAATGAGCAGTTCTTC,CASSLGDNEQFF,TRBJ2-1,TRBV7-3,-,-
TGTGCCTGGAGTTACCAAGATACGCAGTATTTT,CAWSYQDTQYF,TRBJ2-3,TRBV30,-,-
TGCAGCGCACGACAGGGGACCCTCTATGGCTACACCTTC,CSARQGTLYGYTF,TRBJ1-2,TRBV29-1,-,TRBD1
TGTGCCAGCAGTATAGACAGTAGCAATCAGCCCCAGCATTTT,CASSIDSSNQPQHF,TRBJ1-5,TRBV2,-,-
TGTGCCAGCAGCTTGGATCTTTCGGCCAGCACTGAAGCTTTCTTT,CASSLDLSASTEAFF,TRBJ1-1,TRBV5-4,-,-
TGTGCCAGCAGCCGAAGGGAACAGCCCCAGCATTTT,CASSRREQPQHF,TRBJ1-5,TRBV6-7,-,-
TGTGCCAGCAGAAGGACGGTGGAGCCCCAGCATTTT,CASRRTVEPQHF,TRBJ1-5,TRBV6-6,-,-
TGTGCCAGCAGTTACTCGTCGACAGGGGGACATGGCTACACCTTC,CASSYSSTGGHGYTF,TRBJ1-2,TRBV6-5,-,TRBD1
TGTGCCATAAAGTGGGACAGGGTAAACCAGCCCCAGCATTTT,CAIKWDRVNQPQHF,TRBJ1-5,TRBV11-2,-,TRBD1
TGTGCCAGCTCACCGACGTCACAGGTAGGGAACACTGAAGCTTTCTTT,CASSPTSQVGNTEAFF,TRBJ1-1,TRBV18,-,-
TGTGCCAGCAGTGCACCGATCAGGGGTAGAACCTTTAGCAATCAGCCCCAGCATTTT,CASSAPIRGRTFSNQPQHF,TRBJ1-5,TRBV6-1,-,-
TGTGCCAGTAGTGCCCGGAGGAGTTTCAATGAGCAGTTCTTC,CASSARRSFNEQFF,TRBJ2-1,TRBV19,-,-
TGTGCCAGCAGCAAAAGCGACAGACGTTCTGGAAACACCATATATTTT,CASSKSDRRSGNTIYF,TRBJ1-3,TRBV21-1,-,-
TGTGCCAGCAGTTTATCCCACAGGGGGCTCTCTGGCTACACCTTC,CASSLSHRGLSGYTF,TRBJ1-2,TRBV28,-,TRBD1
TGTGCCAGCAAGTATAGCAGAAACACCGGGGAGCTGTTTTTT,CASKYSRNTGELFF,TRBJ2-2,TRBV27,-,-
TGCGCCAGCAGCAAAGGACAGGGTGTCGGTTCACCCCTCCACTTT,CASSKGQGVGSPLHF,TRBJ1-6,TRBV5-1,once,TRBD1
TGTGCCTGGAAGCAGGGGAGCTCCTACAATGAGCAGTTCTTC,CAWKQGSSYNEQFF,TRBJ2-1,TRBV30,-,-
TGCAGCGTTGGGGCTGGCACGAACTATGGCTACACCTTC,CSVGAGTNYGYTF,TRBJ1-2,TRBV29-1,-,-
TGTGCCAGCAGCTTGGTGGGGGCGCGGGACTACGAGCAGTACTTC,CASSLVGARDYEQYF,TRBJ2-7,TRBV5-8,once,-
TGTGCCAGCACCCGAGCCCTGAACAGTAACACTGAAGCTTTCTTT,CASTRALNSNTEAFF,TRBJ1-1,TRBV27,-,-
TGTGCCAGCAGCTTATCGGGCAGCGGGAGCTCCTACGAGCAGTACTTC,CASSLSGSGSSYEQYF,TRBJ2-7,TRBV7-3,-,TRBD2
TGCGCCAGCAGTGTAAGGGGGATAGAGACTGAAGCTTTCTTT,CASSVRGIETEAFF,TRBJ1-1,TRBV10-2,-,-
TGCGCCAGCAGCCCGCAGGGCCGATACACTGAAGCTTTCTTT,CASSPQGRYTEAFF,TRBJ1-1,TRBV5-1,-,-
TGTGCCAGTAGTCAGGGCCGAGGCCCAGATACGCAGTATTTT,CASSQGRGPDTQYF,TRBJ2-3,TRBV19,-,-
TGTGCCAGTAGTATGAGGGTAGGAAACACCGGGGAGCTGTTTTTT,CASSMRVGNTGELFF,TRBJ2-2,TRBV19,-,-
TGTGCCAGCTCACCACCAGGCTTCGACTATGGCTACACCTTC,CASSPPGFDYGYTF,TRBJ1-2,TRBV18,-,-
TGTGCCAGCAGCGTTTCACCCCTCCACTTT,CASSVSPLHF,TRBJ1-6,TRBV28,-,-
TGTGCCAGCAGCCTAAGGGGGACCGAAGCTTTCTTT,CASSLRGTEAFF,TRBJ1-1,TRBV11-2,-,-
TGTGCCAGCACTGGCGGTACCGTTCCGAGCTCCTACGAGCAGTACTTC,CASTGGTVPSSYEQYF,TRBJ2-7,TRBV7-3,-,-
TGTGCCAGCAGCTTTGGGGGGACAGCAAATCAGCCCCAGCATTTT,CASSFGGTANQPQHF,TRBJ1-5,TRBV7-8,-,TRBD1